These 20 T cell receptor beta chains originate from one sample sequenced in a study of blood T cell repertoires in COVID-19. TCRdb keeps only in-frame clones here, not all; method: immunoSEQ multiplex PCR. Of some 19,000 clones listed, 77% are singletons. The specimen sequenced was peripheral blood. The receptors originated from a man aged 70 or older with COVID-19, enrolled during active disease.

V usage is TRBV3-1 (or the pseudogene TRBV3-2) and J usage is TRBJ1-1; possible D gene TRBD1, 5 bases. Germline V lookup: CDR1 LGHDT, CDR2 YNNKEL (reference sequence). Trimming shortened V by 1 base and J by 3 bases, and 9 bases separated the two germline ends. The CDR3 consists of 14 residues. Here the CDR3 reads CASSQGARDTEAFF. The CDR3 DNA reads TGTGCCAGCAGCCAAGGGGCCAGGGACACTGAAGCTTTCTTT.

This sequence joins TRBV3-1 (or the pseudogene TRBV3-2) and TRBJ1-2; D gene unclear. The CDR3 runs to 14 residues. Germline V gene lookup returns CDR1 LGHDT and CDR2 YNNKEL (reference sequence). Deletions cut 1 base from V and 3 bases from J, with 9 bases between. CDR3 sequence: CASSQGSGHYGYTF. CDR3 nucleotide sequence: TGTGCCAGCAGCCAAGGGTCGGGTCACTATGGCTACACCTTC.

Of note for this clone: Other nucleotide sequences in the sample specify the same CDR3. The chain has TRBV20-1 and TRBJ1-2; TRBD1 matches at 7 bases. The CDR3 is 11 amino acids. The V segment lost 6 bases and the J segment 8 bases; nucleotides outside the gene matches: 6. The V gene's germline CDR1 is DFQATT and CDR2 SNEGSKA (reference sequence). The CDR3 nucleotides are TGCAGTGCCCCGACAGGGAACGGCTACACCTTC. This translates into CSAPTGNGYTF.

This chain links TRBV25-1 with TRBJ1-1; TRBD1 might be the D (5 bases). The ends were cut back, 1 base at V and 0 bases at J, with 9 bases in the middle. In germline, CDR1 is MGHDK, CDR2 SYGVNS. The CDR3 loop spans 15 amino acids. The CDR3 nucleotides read TGTGCCAGCAGTGAATTCGGGACTGTGAACACTGAAGCTTTCTTT. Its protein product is CASSEFGTVNTEAFF.

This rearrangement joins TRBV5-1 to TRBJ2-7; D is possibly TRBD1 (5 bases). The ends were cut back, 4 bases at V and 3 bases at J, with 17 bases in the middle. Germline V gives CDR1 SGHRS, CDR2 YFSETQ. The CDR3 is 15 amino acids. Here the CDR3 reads CASSPIELQVYEQYF. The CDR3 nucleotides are TGCGCCAGCAGCCCAATCGAACTACAGGTCTACGAGCAGTACTTC.

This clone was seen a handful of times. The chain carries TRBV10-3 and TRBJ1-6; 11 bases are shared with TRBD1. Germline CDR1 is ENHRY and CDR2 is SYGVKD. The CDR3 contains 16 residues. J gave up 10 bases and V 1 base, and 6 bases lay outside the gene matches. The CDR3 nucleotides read TGTGCCATCAGTGAGTGGGGACAGGGGGTATGGTCACCCCTCCACTTT. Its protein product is CAISEWGQGVWSPLHF.

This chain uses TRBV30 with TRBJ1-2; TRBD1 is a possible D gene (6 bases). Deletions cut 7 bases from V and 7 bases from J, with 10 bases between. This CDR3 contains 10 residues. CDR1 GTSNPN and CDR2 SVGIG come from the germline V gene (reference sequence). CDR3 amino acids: CAFTGLGYTF. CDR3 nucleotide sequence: TGTGCCTTCACAGGGCTTGGCTACACCTTC.

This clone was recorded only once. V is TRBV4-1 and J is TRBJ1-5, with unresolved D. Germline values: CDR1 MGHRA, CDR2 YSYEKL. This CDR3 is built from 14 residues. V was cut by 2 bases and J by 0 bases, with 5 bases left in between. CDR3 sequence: CASSQHSSNQPQHF. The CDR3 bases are TGCGCCAGCAGCCAACACTCTAGCAATCAGCCCCAGCATTTT.

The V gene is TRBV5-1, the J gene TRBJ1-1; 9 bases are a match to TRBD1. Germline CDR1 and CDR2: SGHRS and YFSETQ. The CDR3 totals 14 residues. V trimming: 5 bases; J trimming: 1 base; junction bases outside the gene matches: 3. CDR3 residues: CASRQTGGNTEAFF. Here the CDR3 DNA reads TGCGCCAGCAGACAGACAGGGGGGAACACTGAAGCTTTCTTT. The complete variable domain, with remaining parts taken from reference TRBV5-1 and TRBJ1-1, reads KAGVTQTPRYLIKTRGQQVTLSCSPISGHRSVSWYQQTPGQGLQFLFEYFSETQRNKGNFPGRFSGRQFSNSRSEMNVSTLELGDSALYLCASRQTGGNTEAFFGQGTRLTVV.

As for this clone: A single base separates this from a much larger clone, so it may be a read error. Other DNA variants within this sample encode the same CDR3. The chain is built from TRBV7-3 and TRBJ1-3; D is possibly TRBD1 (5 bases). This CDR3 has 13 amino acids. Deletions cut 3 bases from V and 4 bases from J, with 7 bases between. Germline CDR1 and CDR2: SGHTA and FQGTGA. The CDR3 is CASSLDMGNTIYF. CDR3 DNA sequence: TGTGCCAGCAGCTTGGACATGGGAAACACCATATATTTT.

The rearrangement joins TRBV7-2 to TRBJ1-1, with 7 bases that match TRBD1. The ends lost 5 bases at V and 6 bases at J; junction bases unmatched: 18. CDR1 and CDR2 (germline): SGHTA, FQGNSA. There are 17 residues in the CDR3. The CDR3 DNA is TGTGCCAGCAGCCTAAGGGTCCGTGGGCAGGGGGACGCTGAAGCTTTCTTT. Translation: CASSLRVRGQGDAEAFF.

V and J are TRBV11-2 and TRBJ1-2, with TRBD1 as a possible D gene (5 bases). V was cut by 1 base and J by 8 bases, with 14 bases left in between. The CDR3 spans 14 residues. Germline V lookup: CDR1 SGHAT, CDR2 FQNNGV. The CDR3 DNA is TGTGCCAGCAGCTTAGGCGTCAGACCAGGGGGCTACACCTTC. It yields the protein CASSLGVRPGGYTF.

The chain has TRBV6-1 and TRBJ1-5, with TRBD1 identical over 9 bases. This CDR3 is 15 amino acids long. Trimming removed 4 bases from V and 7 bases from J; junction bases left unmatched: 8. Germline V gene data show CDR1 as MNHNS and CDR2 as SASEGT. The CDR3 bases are TGTGCCAGCAGTGTAGCGGGGACAGGGTACCAGCCCCAGCATTTT. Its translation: CASSVAGTGYQPQHF.

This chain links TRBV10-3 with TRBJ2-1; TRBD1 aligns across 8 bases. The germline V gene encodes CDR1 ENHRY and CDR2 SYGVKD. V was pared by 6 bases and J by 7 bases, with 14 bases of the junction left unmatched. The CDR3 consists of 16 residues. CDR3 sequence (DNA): TGTGCCATCAGCGGGGTCTGGACAGGGAGCACAAATGAGCAGTTCTTC. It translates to CAISGVWTGSTNEQFF.

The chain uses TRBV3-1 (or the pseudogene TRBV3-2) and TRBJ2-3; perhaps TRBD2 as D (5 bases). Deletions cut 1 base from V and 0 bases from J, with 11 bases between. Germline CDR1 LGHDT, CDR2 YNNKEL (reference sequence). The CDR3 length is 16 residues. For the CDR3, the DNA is TGTGCCAGCAGCCAAGGTTTGCGGGCAAGCACAGATACGCAGTATTTT. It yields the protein CASSQGLRASTDTQYF.

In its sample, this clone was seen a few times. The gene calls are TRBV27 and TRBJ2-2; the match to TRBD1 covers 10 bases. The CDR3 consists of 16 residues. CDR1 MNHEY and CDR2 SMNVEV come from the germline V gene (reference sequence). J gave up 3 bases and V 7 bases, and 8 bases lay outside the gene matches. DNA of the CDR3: TGTGCCAGCAAAAACCGGGACAGGGGCTACACCGGGGAGCTGTTTTTT. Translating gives CASKNRDRGYTGELFF.

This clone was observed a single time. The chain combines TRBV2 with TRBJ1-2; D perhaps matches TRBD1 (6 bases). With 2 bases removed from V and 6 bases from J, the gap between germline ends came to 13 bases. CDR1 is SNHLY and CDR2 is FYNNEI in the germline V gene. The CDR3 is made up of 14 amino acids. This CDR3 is CASSEQGQENGYTF. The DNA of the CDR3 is TGTGCCAGCAGTGAACAGGGGCAGGAGAATGGCTACACCTTC.

The CDR3: CASSGGTEYNSPLHF. DNA for the CDR3: TGTGCCAGCAGTGGGGGGACAGAGTATAATTCACCCCTCCACTTT. The chain carries TRBV2 and TRBJ1-6; TRBD1 matches 7 bases. The CDR3 extends over 15 amino acids. Germline V lookup: CDR1 SNHLY, CDR2 FYNNEI. Trimming removed 4 bases from V and 4 bases from J; junction bases left unmatched: 4.

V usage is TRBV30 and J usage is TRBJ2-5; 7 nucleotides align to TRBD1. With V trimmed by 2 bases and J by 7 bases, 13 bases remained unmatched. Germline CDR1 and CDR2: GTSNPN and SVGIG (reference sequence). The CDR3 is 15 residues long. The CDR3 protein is CAWSLGQAFGTTQYF. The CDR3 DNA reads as TGTGCCTGGAGTTTAGGACAGGCATTTGGGACGACCCAGTACTTC.

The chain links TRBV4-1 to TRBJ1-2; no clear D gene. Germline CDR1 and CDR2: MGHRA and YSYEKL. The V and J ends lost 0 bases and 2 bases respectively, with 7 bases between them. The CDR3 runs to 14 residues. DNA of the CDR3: TGCGCCAGCAGCCAAGATGTGACAAACTATGGCTACACCTTC. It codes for CASSQDVTNYGYTF.